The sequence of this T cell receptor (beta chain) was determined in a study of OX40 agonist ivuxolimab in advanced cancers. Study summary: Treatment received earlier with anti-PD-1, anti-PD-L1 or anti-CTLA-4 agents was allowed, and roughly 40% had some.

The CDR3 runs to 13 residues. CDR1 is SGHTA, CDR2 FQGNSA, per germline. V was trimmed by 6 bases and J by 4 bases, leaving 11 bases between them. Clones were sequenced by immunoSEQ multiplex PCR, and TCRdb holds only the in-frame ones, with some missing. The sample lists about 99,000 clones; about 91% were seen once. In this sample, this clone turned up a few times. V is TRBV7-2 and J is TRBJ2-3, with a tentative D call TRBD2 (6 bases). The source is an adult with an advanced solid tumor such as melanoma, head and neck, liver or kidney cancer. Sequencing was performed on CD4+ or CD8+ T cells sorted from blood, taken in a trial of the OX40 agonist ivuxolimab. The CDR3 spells CASRARLADTQYF. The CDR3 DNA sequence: TGTGCCAGCAGAGCCCGACTAGCAGATACGCAGTATTTT.